The 27 T cell receptor beta chains listed next were all sequenced from one sample in a study of blood T cell repertoires in COVID-19. The method was immunoSEQ multiplex PCR; TCRdb's version includes in-frame clones alone and lacks a portion of them. The table shows 190,000 or so clones, with around 82% occurring only once. Sequenced sample: peripheral blood. The receptors shown here come from a woman aged 80 or older with acute or convalescent COVID-19.

The genes are TRBV7-2 and TRBJ1-5; TRBD1 agrees at 9 bases. The germline gives CDR1 SGHTA, CDR2 FQGNSA. The CDR3 extends over 15 amino acids. Trimming at V came to 4 bases and at J to 3 bases, leaving 4 bases not matched to a gene. The CDR3 region is CASSSWTGDNQPQHF. Written as DNA, the CDR3 is TGTGCCAGCAGCTCTTGGACAGGGGACAATCAGCCCCAGCATTTT.

This clone showed up just once. This chain joins TRBV12-3 or TRBV12-4 and TRBJ2-7, with D maybe TRBD1 (6 bases). The CDR3 has 13 residues. Trimming removed 4 bases from V and 9 bases from J, with 16 bases in between. CDR3 nucleotides: TGTGCCAGCAGTTCGGCCGGGACAACGGGGCAGTACTTC. Its translation: CASSSAGTTGQYF.

This chain links TRBV5-8 with TRBJ2-7; no clear D gene. CDR3 length: 12 residues. Germline CDR1 is SGHTS and CDR2 is YDEGEE. Trimming shortened V by 2 bases and J by 2 bases, and 5 bases separated the two germline ends. Here the CDR3 DNA reads TGTGCCAGCAGCTTATATACCTACGAGCAGTACTTC. Translation gives CASSLYTYEQYF.

The chain recombines TRBV11-2 with TRBJ2-7; tentative D call: TRBD2 (5 bases). CDR1 SGHAT and CDR2 FQNNGV come from the germline V gene. V shed 3 bases and J shed 0 bases, with 12 bases lying between them. The CDR3 consists of 15 residues. The CDR3 region has the DNA TGTGCCAGCAGCTTCGGCCCAGCGGACTCCTACGAGCAGTACTTC. This sequence encodes CASSFGPADSYEQYF.

The rearrangement links TRBV19 to TRBJ1-1, with 7 positions matching TRBD1. Germline loops: CDR1 LNHDA, CDR2 SQIVND (reference sequence). V shed 2 bases, J shed 11 bases, and the junction held 5 bases outside the gene matches. CDR3 length equals 12 residues. CDR3 loop: CASSISGGLAFF. The CDR3, as DNA: TGTGCCAGTAGTATATCAGGGGGATTGGCTTTCTTT.

This clone was counted only a few times. The chain joins TRBV6-5 to TRBJ2-7; D gene uncertain. The V end was cut by 4 bases, the J end by 0 bases, with 4 bases between. Germline loops: CDR1 MNHEY, CDR2 SVGAGI. The CDR3 totals 12 residues. The CDR3 here is CASSSGSYEQYF. The CDR3 DNA reads as TGTGCCAGCAGTTCGGGCTCCTACGAGCAGTACTTC.

This chain joins TRBV14 and TRBJ2-5; 9 nucleotides align to TRBD2. Looked up from germline, CDR1 is SGHDN and CDR2 is FVKESK. V lost 1 base, J lost 5 bases, and 5 bases stayed unmatched. This CDR3 has 15 residues. The chain's CDR3 is CASSQGKSGRETQYF. The CDR3 coding sequence is TGTGCCAGCAGCCAAGGGAAAAGCGGGAGGGAGACCCAGTACTTC.

This chain connects TRBV15 to TRBJ1-1, with D perhaps TRBD1 (5 bases). Trimming took off 0 bases at V and 7 bases at J, with 12 bases between the two ends. CDR3 length: 14 amino acids. Germline V gene data show CDR1 as LNHNV and CDR2 as YYDKDF (reference sequence). The CDR3 region is CATSRDQGSLEAFF. In DNA, the CDR3 is TGTGCCACCAGCAGAGACCAGGGAAGTCTTGAAGCTTTCTTT.

V and J are TRBV6-5 and TRBJ2-3; D is ambiguous. The CDR3 is made up of 14 amino acids. Trimming shortened V by 0 bases and J by 0 bases, and 4 bases separated the two germline ends. Germline CDR1 is MNHEY and CDR2 is SVGAGI. The CDR3 DNA reads as TGTGCCAGCAGTTACTCCACTAGCACAGATACGCAGTATTTT. It encodes CASSYSTSTDTQYF.

The chain combines TRBV5-4 with TRBJ2-5; 9 bases map to TRBD1. The CDR3 is made up of 12 amino acids. CDR1 SGHNT and CDR2 YYREEE come from the germline V gene (reference sequence). V lost 5 bases, J lost 4 bases, and 0 bases stayed unmatched. The chain's CDR3 is CASRGQGETQYF. The DNA of the CDR3 is TGTGCCAGCAGGGGACAGGGAGAGACCCAGTACTTC.

The chain carries TRBV5-1 and TRBJ2-7; D not resolved. V lost 0 bases and J 1 base, leaving 11 bases between the germline ends. CDR1 and CDR2 from the germline V gene are SGHRS and YFSETQ. The CDR3 sequence is 15 residues long. CDR3 sequence reads: CASSLGGVGSYEQYF. The CDR3 bases are TGCGCCAGCAGCTTGGGAGGCGTCGGTTCCTACGAGCAGTACTTC. Full variable domain (missing parts from reference TRBV5-1 and TRBJ2-7): KAGVTQTPRYLIKTRGQQVTLSCSPISGHRSVSWYQQTPGQGLQFLFEYFSETQRNKGNFPGRFSGRQFSNSRSEMNVSTLELGDSALYLCASSLGGVGSYEQYFGPGTRLTVT.

The chain couples TRBV6-5 to TRBJ1-2; TRBD1 might be the D (6 bases). CDR3 length: 13 amino acids. The germline CDR1 and CDR2 sequences are MNHEY and SVGAGI. V lost 6 bases and J 2 bases, leaving 10 bases between the germline ends. The CDR3 loop is CASSPDRNYGYTF. CDR3 nucleotides: TGTGCCAGCAGCCCCGACAGGAACTATGGCTACACCTTC.

This sequence joins TRBV2 and TRBJ2-1; 9 positions match TRBD1. V dropped 6 bases and J dropped 2; count of bases not matched to a gene: 5. CDR3 length equals 15 residues. Germline CDR1 is SNHLY and CDR2 is FYNNEI. This chain's CDR3 is CASRPGQGTYNEQFF. The CDR3 nucleotides read TGTGCCAGCAGACCTGGACAGGGGACCTACAATGAGCAGTTCTTC.

This clone was seen a handful of times. This sequence joins TRBV10-1 and TRBJ1-5; 10 bases fit TRBD1. This CDR3 spans 14 amino acids. Germline CDR1 WNHNN, CDR2 SYGVQD (reference sequence). J gave up 4 bases and V 4 bases, and 1 base lay outside the gene matches. DNA of the CDR3: TGCGCCAGCAGTGCGGGACAGGGGAATCAGCCCCAGCATTTT. Amino acid sequence: CASSAGQGNQPQHF.

The V gene is TRBV19, the J gene TRBJ1-5, with D perhaps matching TRBD1 (6 bases). The germline V gene encodes CDR1 LNHDA and CDR2 SQIVND (reference sequence). The V end was cut by 2 bases, the J end by 5 bases, with 16 bases between. CDR3 length equals 16 residues. The CDR3 here is CASSIQGRGWHQPQHF. The CDR3 DNA sequence: TGTGCCAGTAGTATACAGGGGCGCGGTTGGCATCAGCCCCAGCATTTT.

V is TRBV30 and J is TRBJ2-5; no reliable D call. CDR3 size: 11 residues. Germline V gives CDR1 GTSNPN, CDR2 SVGIG (reference sequence). Trimming took 2 bases from V and 3 from J, leaving 4 bases between them. CDR3 nucleotides: TGTGCCTGGAGTATTAAAGAGACCCAGTACTTC. Its protein is CAWSIKETQYF.

The rearrangement uses TRBV4-2 and TRBJ2-3; the match to TRBD2 covers 8 bases. The CDR3 has 15 amino acids. V trimming: 0 bases; J trimming: 5 bases; junction bases outside the gene matches: 4. The germline gives CDR1 LGHNA, CDR2 YNFKEQ. The CDR3 coding sequence is TGTGCCAGCAGCCAAGAAACTAGCGGCGGAGATACGCAGTATTTT. Translated, it gives CASSQETSGGDTQYF.

V and J are TRBV20-1 and TRBJ1-1; 9 positions agree with TRBD1. Germline-derived CDR1 and CDR2 are DFQATT and SNEGSKA (reference sequence). V lost 6 bases to trimming and J lost 6 bases; unmatched junction nucleotides: 14. The CDR3 sequence is 15 residues long. The CDR3 is CSASPGTGLTSEAFF. The CDR3 DNA is TGCAGTGCGAGTCCCGGGACAGGGTTGACATCTGAAGCTTTCTTT.

This clone showed up just once. The chain combines TRBV5-6 with TRBJ2-1; the match to TRBD2 covers 8 bases. V lost 4 bases to trimming and J lost 2 bases; unmatched junction nucleotides: 8. Germline V gives CDR1 SGHDT, CDR2 YYEEEE. The CDR3 runs 16 residues. The chain's CDR3 is CASSHASGGAYNEQFF. Written as DNA, the CDR3 is TGTGCCAGCAGCCATGCCAGCGGGGGTGCCTACAATGAGCAGTTCTTC.

V and J are TRBV3-1 (or the pseudogene TRBV3-2) and TRBJ1-4; D remains unclear. The CDR3 covers 14 residues. Deletions cut 3 bases from V and 6 bases from J, with 11 bases between. Looked up from germline, CDR1 is LGHDT and CDR2 is YNNKEL (reference sequence). The CDR3 region is CASSQYGVDEKLFF. The DNA for the CDR3 is TGTGCCAGCAGCCAGTACGGGGTTGATGAAAAACTGTTTTTT.

The chain has TRBV29-1 and TRBJ2-2; 11 nucleotides match TRBD1. J lost 5 bases, V lost 8 bases, and 7 bases had no gene match. The germline gives CDR1 SQVTM, CDR2 ANQGSEA. The CDR3 is 14 amino acids. The CDR3 DNA reads as TGCAGCTATGGACAGGGGGCTGGGACCGGGGAGCTGTTTTTT. Its translation is CSYGQGAGTGELFF.

This rearrangement joins TRBV5-6 to TRBJ1-3; D is ambiguous. V was cut by 4 bases and J by 0 bases, with 11 bases left in between. This CDR3 has 15 residues. CDR1 is SGHDT and CDR2 is YYEEEE in the germline V gene. The chain's CDR3 is CASSGNSYSGNTIYF. The CDR3 bases are TGTGCCAGCAGCGGAAACAGTTACTCTGGAAACACCATATATTTT. Looking up the rest from reference TRBV5-6 and TRBJ1-3 gives the full variable domain: DAGVTQSPTHLIKTRGQQVTLRCSPKSGHDTVSWYQQALGQGPQFIFQYYEEEERQRGNFPDRFSGHQFPNYSSELNVNALLLGDSALYLCASSGNSYSGNTIYFGEGSWLTVV.

The chain recombines TRBV2 with TRBJ2-3; D is ambiguous. The V gene's germline CDR1 is SNHLY and CDR2 FYNNEI. This CDR3 has 11 residues. Trimming cost V 7 bases and J 5 bases, with 7 bases left between them. CDR3 loop: CASKRGDTQYF. In nucleotides, the CDR3 is TGTGCCAGCAAAAGAGGAGATACGCAGTATTTT.

DNA of the CDR3: TGTGCCAGCAGCTTAATAGGGGGCGGTAACGAGCAGTACTTC. Its translation is CASSLIGGGNEQYF. The rearrangement joins TRBV7-3 to TRBJ2-7, with 7 bases fitting TRBD1. V was clipped by 1 base and J by 5 bases; unmatched bases: 5. CDR1 SGHTA and CDR2 FQGTGA come from the germline V gene. There are 14 residues in the CDR3.

V gene TRBV5-1 combines with J gene TRBJ2-5; 9 nucleotides match TRBD1. This CDR3 region has 15 residues. V lost 0 bases to trimming and J lost 4 bases; unmatched junction nucleotides: 4. Germline V gives CDR1 SGHRS, CDR2 YFSETQ. Written as DNA, the CDR3 is TGCGCCAGCAGCTTGGGACTGGGACAGGGAGAGACCCAGTACTTC. This codes for CASSLGLGQGETQYF.

The chain has TRBV4-3 and TRBJ1-2; D not certain. Germline CDR1 reads LGHNA; CDR2 reads YSLEER. The V and J ends lost 0 bases and 1 base respectively, with 9 bases between them. The CDR3 extends over 15 amino acids. The CDR3 nucleotides are TGCGCCAGCAGCCAAGATATGGCGGGTAACTATGGCTACACCTTC. Protein product: CASSQDMAGNYGYTF.

This chain connects TRBV20-1 to TRBJ2-5; D possibly corresponds to TRBD1 (6 bases). The CDR3 length is 13 residues. V shed 3 bases and J shed 0 bases, with 8 bases lying between them. Germline V gene sequence: CDR1 DFQATT, CDR2 SNEGSKA (reference sequence). The CDR3, as DNA: TGCAGTGCTAGTACAGGGTACCAAGAGACCCAGTACTTC. Translation: CSASTGYQETQYF.